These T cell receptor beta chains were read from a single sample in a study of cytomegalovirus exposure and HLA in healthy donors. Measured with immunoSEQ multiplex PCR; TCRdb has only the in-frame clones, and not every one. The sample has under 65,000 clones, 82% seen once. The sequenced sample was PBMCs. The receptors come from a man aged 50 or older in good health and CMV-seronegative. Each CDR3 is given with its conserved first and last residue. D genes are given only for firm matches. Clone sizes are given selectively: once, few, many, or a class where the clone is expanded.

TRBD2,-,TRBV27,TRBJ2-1,CASSWFGGTYNEQFF,TGTGCCAGCAGTTGGTTCGGGGGGACCTACAATGAGCAGTTCTTC
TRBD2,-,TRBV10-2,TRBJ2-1,CASVLAGGPVNEQFF,TGCGCCAGCGTCCTAGCGGGGGGGCCAGTTAATGAGCAGTTCTTC
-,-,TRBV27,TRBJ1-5,CASGLTGLQPQHF,TGTGCCAGCGGGCTAACAGGGCTTCAGCCCCAGCATTTT
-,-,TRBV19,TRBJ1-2,CASSRQAPNYGYTF,TGTGCCAGTAGCAGACAGGCGCCTAACTATGGCTACACCTTC
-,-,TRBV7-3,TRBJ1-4,CASATNEKLFF,TGTGCCAGCGCCACAAATGAAAAACTGTTTTTT
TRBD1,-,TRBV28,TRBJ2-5,CASSLDRGGLGETQYF,TGTGCCAGCAGTTTGGACAGGGGGGGCCTGGGGGAGACCCAGTACTTC
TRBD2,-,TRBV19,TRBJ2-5,CASSIARLAGGQETQYF,TGTGCCAGTAGTATAGCCAGACTAGCGGGGGGCCAAGAGACCCAGTACTTC
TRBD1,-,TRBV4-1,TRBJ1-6,CASSQETGRYNSPLHF,TGCGCCAGCAGCCAAGAGACAGGGCGATATAATTCACCCCTCCACTTT
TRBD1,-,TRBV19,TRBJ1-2,CASTTGAGANYGYTF,TGTGCCAGTACAACAGGGGCCGGAGCTAACTATGGCTACACCTTC
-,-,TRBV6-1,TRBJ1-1,CASGIKRDTEAFF,TGTGCCAGCGGCATTAAGAGGGACACTGAAGCTTTCTTT
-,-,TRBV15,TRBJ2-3,CATSSDSMGTDTQYF,TGTGCCACCAGCAGCGACAGTATGGGCACAGATACGCAGTATTTT
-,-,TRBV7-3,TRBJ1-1,CASSEGPGNTEAFF,TGTGCCAGCAGCGAGGGCCCTGGAAACACTGAAGCTTTCTTT
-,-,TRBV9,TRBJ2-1,CASSVRDTYNEQFF,TGTGCCAGCAGCGTAAGGGACACATACAATGAGCAGTTCTTC
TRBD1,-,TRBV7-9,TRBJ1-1,CASSSTGTGRTEAFF,TGTGCTAGCAGCTCCACCGGGACAGGCCGAACTGAAGCTTTCTTT
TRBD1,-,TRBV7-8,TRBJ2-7,CASSLRDRVYEQYF,TGTGCCAGCAGCTTAAGGGACAGGGTCTACGAGCAGTACTTC
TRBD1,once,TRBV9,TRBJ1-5,CASSVGQGNQPQHF,TGTGCCAGCAGCGTAGGACAGGGGAATCAGCCCCAGCATTTT
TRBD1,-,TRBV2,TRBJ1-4,CASETDRGRVTNEKLFF,TGTGCCAGCGAGACCGACAGGGGTCGTGTAACTAATGAAAAACTGTTTTTT
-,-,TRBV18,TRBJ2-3,CASSSLPTRGTDTQYF,TGTGCCAGCTCATCCCTTCCCACACGGGGCACAGATACGCAGTATTTT
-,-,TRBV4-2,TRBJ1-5,CASSQEQSNQPQHF,TGTGCCAGCAGCCAAGAACAGAGCAATCAGCCCCAGCATTTT